This is a list of T cell receptor beta chains from one sample in a study of T cells expressing NK-cell markers. With the 5' RACE reads reprocessed, TCRdb shows one record per CDR3 protein and no DNA. The sample has about 150,000 distinct CDR3 sequences. Input material: blood T cells: a sorted CD56 or NKG2C T cell subset, CD4+ or CD8+ T cells, or bulk PBMC T cells (not recorded which). These receptors all come from a woman aged 45-59 years in good health. The CDR3 runs from the conserved cysteine through the conserved F or W. Each record gives: CDR3 protein, V gene, J gene.

CDR3 protein: CASSLTGGANEQFF
V gene: TRBV12-3/TRBV12-4
J gene: TRBJ2-1

CDR3 protein: CASSPLEGELTYGYTF
V gene: TRBV14
J gene: TRBJ1-2

CDR3 protein: CASSLDRGLSYEQYF
V gene: TRBV5-1
J gene: TRBJ2-7

CDR3 protein: CAINAGGGQETQYF
V gene: TRBV10-3
J gene: TRBJ2-5

CDR3 protein: CASSPLGGPPDTQYF
V gene: TRBV7-2
J gene: TRBJ2-3

CDR3 protein: CASSSPQGNYEQYF
V gene: TRBV7-9
J gene: TRBJ2-7

CDR3 protein: CASSEEAGAPPTYGYTF
V gene: TRBV6-1
J gene: TRBJ1-2

CDR3 protein: CASSLDTWTSYNEQFF
V gene: TRBV11-2
J gene: TRBJ2-1

CDR3 protein: CASSLEPGSGEAFF
V gene: TRBV11-2
J gene: TRBJ1-1

CDR3 protein: CASSQDRTDEQFF
V gene: TRBV4-2
J gene: TRBJ2-1

CDR3 protein: CSARRTGDTEAFF
V gene: TRBV20-1
J gene: TRBJ1-1

CDR3 protein: CSVRDRSTDTQYF
V gene: TRBV29-1
J gene: TRBJ2-3

CDR3 protein: CASSPPQGYEQYF
V gene: TRBV18
J gene: TRBJ2-7

CDR3 protein: CASSQDPSGGFSYNEQFF
V gene: TRBV3-1
J gene: TRBJ2-1

CDR3 protein: CASSLGTNTSYEQYF
V gene: TRBV7-9
J gene: TRBJ2-7